These T cell receptor beta chains were read from a single sample in a study of blood T cells in healthy people across ages. TCRdb itself ran the 5' RACE reads through MiXCR, one entry per CDR3 protein. There are fewer than 800,000 distinct CDR3 sequences in the sample; about 25% occur only once, and roughly a tenth lies in the top ten. These same records also appear under a second study, on T cells of mothers and their children.

Sample: blood. The receptors were sampled from a boy younger than 18 in good health. Both conserved end residues are part of each CDR3. D genes are given only for firm matches. Size tells how often a clone was seen (once, few, many) or the class of an expanded clone, and some rows leave it out.

clone_size	v_call	j_call	d_call	cdr3_aa	cdr3_nt
.	TRBV13	TRBJ2-2	.	CASSSRVAGELFF	TGTGCCAGCAGCTCCAGGGTGGCCGGGGAGCTGTTTTTT
.	TRBV6-5	TRBJ1-1	.	CASSYSGVITEAFF	TGTGCCAGCAGCTACTCCGGTGTCATCACTGAAGCTTTCTTT
many	TRBV12-3/TRBV12-4	TRBJ2-3	TRBD2	CASSLTSGGDTQYF	TGTGCCAGCAGTTTGACTAGCGGAGGAGATACGCAGTATTTT
few	TRBV7-9	TRBJ1-2	.	CASSFWTQYGYTF	TGTGCCAGCAGCTTTTGGACTCAGTATGGCTACACCTTC
.	TRBV28	TRBJ1-2	.	CASSQTAELFRGYTF	TGTGCCAGCAGTCAGACAGCCGAGCTTTTCCGTGGCTACACCTTC
.	TRBV5-1	TRBJ2-3	TRBD2	CASSLTSGRRLDTQYF	TGCGCCAGCAGCTTGACTAGCGGGAGACGTTTAGATACGCAGTATTTT
.	TRBV6-1	TRBJ2-7	TRBD1	CASYQLGGQGAYEQYF	TGTGCCAGCTACCAATTAGGGGGACAGGGGGCCTACGAGCAGTACTTC
.	TRBV7-9	TRBJ2-7	.	CASSLPKDREGYEQYF	TGTGCCAGCAGCCTACCGAAAGACAGGGAGGGTTACGAGCAGTACTTC
.	TRBV28	TRBJ2-3	.	CASSLLPSFTQYF	TGTGCCAGCAGTTTACTTCCTAGCTTTACGCAGTATTTT
few	TRBV29-1	TRBJ2-6	.	CSVVSISGANVLTF	TGCAGCGTTGTATCCATCTCTGGGGCCAACGTCCTGACTTTC
once	TRBV5-1	TRBJ2-1	.	CASSGSLQFF	TGCGCCAGCAGTGGTTCGTTGCAGTTCTTC
.	TRBV4-3	TRBJ2-7	TRBD2	CASSQGTGGGYEQYF	TGCGCCAGCAGCCAAGGTACCGGGGGGGGCTACGAGCAGTACTTC
few	TRBV7-9	TRBJ1-2	.	CASSFRGGGGYTF	TGTGCCAGCAGCTTCCGTGGGGGAGGCGGCTACACCTTC
few	TRBV6-5	TRBJ1-2	TRBD1	CASSGQEWGYTF	TGTGCCAGCAGCGGACAGGAGTGGGGCTACACCTTC
few	TRBV20-1	TRBJ2-1	TRBD2	CSAREASGGVAPNEQFF	TGCAGTGCTAGAGAGGCTAGCGGGGGGGTGGCACCCAATGAGCAGTTCTTC
few	TRBV7-6	TRBJ2-5	.	CASSPPGPGPQETQYF	TGTGCCAGCAGCCCTCCGGGCCCGGGTCCCCAAGAGACCCAGTACTTC
.	TRBV12-3/TRBV12-4	TRBJ1-2	.	CASSLEAGLGGYTF	TGTGCCAGCAGTTTGGAAGCAGGTCTGGGTGGCTACACCTTC
.	TRBV10-3	TRBJ2-3	.	CAISAEAFTSTDTQYF	TGTGCCATCAGTGCGGAGGCATTTACTAGCACAGATACGCAGTATTTT
.	TRBV6-1	TRBJ2-5	.	CASSEMTDQETQYF	TGTGCCAGCAGTGAGATGACAGATCAAGAGACCCAGTACTTC
few	TRBV12-3/TRBV12-4	TRBJ1-5	.	CASRDTGSQGPQHF	TGTGCCAGCAGAGACACAGGCTCCCAAGGCCCCCAGCATTTT